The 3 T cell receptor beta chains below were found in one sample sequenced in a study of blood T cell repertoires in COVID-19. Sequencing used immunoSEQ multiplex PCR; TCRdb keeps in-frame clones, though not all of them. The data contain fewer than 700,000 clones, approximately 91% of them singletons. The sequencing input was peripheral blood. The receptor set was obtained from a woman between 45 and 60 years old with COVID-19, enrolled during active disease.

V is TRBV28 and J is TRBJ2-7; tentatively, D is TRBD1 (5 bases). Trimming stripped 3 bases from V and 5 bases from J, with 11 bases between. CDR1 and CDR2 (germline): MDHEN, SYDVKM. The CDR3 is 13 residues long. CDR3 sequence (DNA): TGTGCCAGCAGTTTGGCAGGGATTCACGAGCAGTACTTC. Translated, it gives CASSLAGIHEQYF.

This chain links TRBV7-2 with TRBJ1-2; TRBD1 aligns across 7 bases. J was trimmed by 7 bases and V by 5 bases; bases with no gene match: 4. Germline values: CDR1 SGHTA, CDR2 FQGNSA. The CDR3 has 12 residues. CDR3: CASSAQGLGYTF. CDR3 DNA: TGTGCCAGCAGCGCACAGGGGCTTGGCTACACCTTC.

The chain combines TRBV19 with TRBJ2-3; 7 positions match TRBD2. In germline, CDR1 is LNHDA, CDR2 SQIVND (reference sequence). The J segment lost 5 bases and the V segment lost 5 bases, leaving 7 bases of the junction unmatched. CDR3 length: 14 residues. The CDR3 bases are TGTGCCAGTAGTCCTAGACTAGCAGGAGATACGCAGTATTTT. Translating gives CASSPRLAGDTQYF.